The 10 T cell receptor beta chains below all came from one sample that was sequenced in a study of CD8+ T cells in alopecia areata. Sample treatment: oral pan-JAK inhibitor, 5-10 mg twice daily. The authors extracted RNA and reverse transcribed it into cDNA as the sequencing template. The table came from immunoSEQ multiplex PCR; TCRdb's copy has only in-frame clones and leaves some out. The sample contains 150,000 to 200,000 clones, less than 75% of which appear only once. Here the sequenced sample was CD4+ T cells sorted from blood, taken between weeks 55 and 65, from a patient treated with tofacitinib. The receptor source for this set is a human donor with alopecia areata.

In this sample, this clone turned up many times. V gene TRBV7-9 combines with J gene TRBJ1-4; the D is unclear. This CDR3 spans 15 amino acids. Looked up from germline, CDR1 is SEHNR and CDR2 is FQNEAQ (reference sequence). With 1 base removed from V and 5 bases from J, the gap between germline ends came to 11 bases. CDR3 region: CASSLGPVGNEKLFF. CDR3 sequence (DNA): TGTGCCAGCAGCTTAGGGCCAGTGGGGAATGAAAAACTGTTTTTT.

With respect to this clone: Distinct nucleotide sequences in the sample also encode this CDR3. The chain employs TRBV7-2 and TRBJ1-6; D gene uncertain. CDR3 length equals 14 residues. Germline CDR1 is SGHTA and CDR2 is FQGNSA. Trimming cost V 1 base and J 6 bases, with 7 bases left between them. The CDR3 nucleotides are TGTGCCAGCAGCTTAGGTCCCCGTAATTCACCCCTCCACTTT. Translating it yields CASSLGPRNSPLHF.

This clone was observed a few times. The chain uses TRBV6-5 and TRBJ2-7; D is tentatively TRBD1 or TRBD2 (7 bases each). CDR1 and CDR2 from the germline V gene are MNHEY and SVGAGI. With 0 bases removed from V and 7 bases from J, the gap between germline ends came to 19 bases. There are 16 residues in the CDR3. CDR3 nucleotides: TGTGCCAGCAGTTACTCCTTGGGGAGGGGGCGTAAAGAGCAGTACTTC. It specifies CASSYSLGRGRKEQYF.

This clone was counted once. The genes are TRBV6-6 and TRBJ1-3, with a possible D match to TRBD1 (5 bases). The CDR3 runs 16 residues. Per the germline V gene, CDR1 is MNHNY and CDR2 is SVGAGI (reference sequence). Trimming removed 6 bases at V and 3 bases at J, with 18 bases between. CDR3 sequence (DNA): TGTGCCAGCAGGCCGGACACGGTCTACGGTGGAAACACCATATATTTT. Translated: CASRPDTVYGGNTIYF.

This rearrangement joins TRBV25-1 to TRBJ2-1; no firm D call. Looked up from germline, CDR1 is MGHDK and CDR2 is SYGVNS. V was trimmed by 5 bases and J by 0 bases, leaving 11 bases between them. The CDR3 has 15 amino acids. CDR3 sequence (DNA): TGTGCCAGCAGTTCTAGTCGGAGCTCCTACAATGAGCAGTTCTTC. This encodes CASSSSRSSYNEQFF.

The gene calls are TRBV7-9 and TRBJ2-1; a weak D match, TRBD2 (5 bases). Germline V gives CDR1 SEHNR, CDR2 FQNEAQ (reference sequence). CDR3 size: 13 residues. Deletions cut 8 bases from V and 10 bases from J, with 18 bases between. CDR3 coding DNA: TGTGCCAGCCGACCCCCGACTGGACTGGAGCAGTTCTTC. It encodes CASRPPTGLEQFF.

The chain recombines TRBV9 with TRBJ2-7; D gene unclear. Trimming cost V 4 bases and J 4 bases, with 15 bases left between them. CDR1 and CDR2 (germline): SGDLS, YYNGEE. The CDR3 has 14 amino acids. This chain's CDR3 is CASSLSPGGYEQYF. The DNA for the CDR3 is TGTGCCAGCAGCCTCTCCCCGGGCGGATACGAGCAGTACTTC.

This chain connects TRBV4-2 to TRBJ1-5; D may be TRBD1 (5 bases). This CDR3 has 15 amino acids. Germline V gene lookup returns CDR1 LGHNA and CDR2 YNFKEQ. V lost 3 bases and J 0 bases, leaving 9 bases between the germline ends. The CDR3 DNA is TGTGCCAGCAGCCAGGTGGGGGGTAGCAATCAGCCCCAGCATTTT. Translated, it gives CASSQVGGSNQPQHF.

This clone was observed a few times. This chain joins TRBV7-2 and TRBJ2-7; tentative D call: TRBD1 (6 bases). The CDR3 runs 13 residues. V was clipped by 5 bases and J by 4 bases, with 12 bases between them. Germline V gives CDR1 SGHTA, CDR2 FQGNSA. CDR3: CASSLTGLYEQYF. CDR3 in DNA: TGTGCCAGCAGCCTAACAGGGTTATACGAGCAGTACTTC. Full variable domain (remainder filled in from reference TRBV7-2 and TRBJ2-7): GAGVSQSPSNKVTEKGKDVELRCDPISGHTALYWYRQSLGQGLEFLIYFQGNSAPDKSGLPSDRFSAERTGGSVSTLTIQRTQQEDSAVYLCASSLTGLYEQYFGPGTRLTVT.

V usage is TRBV20-1 and J usage is TRBJ2-5; D is undetermined. The germline V gene has CDR1 DFQATT and CDR2 SNEGSKA (reference sequence). CDR3 length: 8 amino acids. CDR3 sequence: CTGETQYF. CDR3 nucleotide sequence: TGCACCGGGGAGACCCAGTACTTC.